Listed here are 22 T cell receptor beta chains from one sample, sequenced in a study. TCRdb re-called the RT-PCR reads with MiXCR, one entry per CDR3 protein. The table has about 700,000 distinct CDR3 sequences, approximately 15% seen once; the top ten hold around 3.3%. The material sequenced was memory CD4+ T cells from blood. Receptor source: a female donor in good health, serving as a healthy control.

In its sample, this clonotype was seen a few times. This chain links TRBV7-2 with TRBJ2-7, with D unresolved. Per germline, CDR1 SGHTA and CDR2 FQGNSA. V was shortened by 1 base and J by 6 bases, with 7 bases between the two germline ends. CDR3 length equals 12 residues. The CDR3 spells CASSLVASEQYF. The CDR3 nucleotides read TGTGCCAGCAGCTTAGTAGCCTCCGAGCAGTACTTC.

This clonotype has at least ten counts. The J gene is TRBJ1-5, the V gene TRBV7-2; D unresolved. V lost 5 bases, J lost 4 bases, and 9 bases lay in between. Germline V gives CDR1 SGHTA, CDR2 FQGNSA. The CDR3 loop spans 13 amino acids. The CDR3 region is CASSEDGNQPQHF. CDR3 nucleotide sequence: TGTGCCAGCAGCGAGGACGGGAATCAGCCCCAGCATTTT.

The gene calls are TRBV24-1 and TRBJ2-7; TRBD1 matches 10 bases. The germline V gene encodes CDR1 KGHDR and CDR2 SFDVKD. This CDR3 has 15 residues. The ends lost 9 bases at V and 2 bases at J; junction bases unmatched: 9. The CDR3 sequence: CATAQTGTGAYEQYF. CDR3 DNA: TGTGCCACCGCCCAAACGGGGACAGGGGCCTACGAGCAGTACTTC.

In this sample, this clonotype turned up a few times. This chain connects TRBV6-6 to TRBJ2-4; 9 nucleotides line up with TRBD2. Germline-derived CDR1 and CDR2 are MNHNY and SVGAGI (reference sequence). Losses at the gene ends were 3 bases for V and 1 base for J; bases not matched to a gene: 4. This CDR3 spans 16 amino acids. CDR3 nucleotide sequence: TGTGCCAGCAGTTATATAGCGGGAGTGGCCAAAAACATTCAGTACTTC. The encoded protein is CASSYIAGVAKNIQYF.

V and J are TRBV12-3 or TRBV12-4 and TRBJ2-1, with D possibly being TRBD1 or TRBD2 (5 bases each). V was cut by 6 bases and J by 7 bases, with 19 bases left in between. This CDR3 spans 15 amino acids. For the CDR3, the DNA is TGTGCCAGCAGCCGCTACGCCACGTGGGGGAATGAGCAGTTCTTC. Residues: CASSRYATWGNEQFF.

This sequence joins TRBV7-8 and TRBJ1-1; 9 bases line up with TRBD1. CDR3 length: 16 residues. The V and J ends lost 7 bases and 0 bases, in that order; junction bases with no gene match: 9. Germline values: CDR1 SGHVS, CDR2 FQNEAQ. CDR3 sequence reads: CASTAQGTGLNTEAFF. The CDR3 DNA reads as TGTGCCAGCACCGCCCAGGGGACAGGGTTGAACACTGAAGCTTTCTTT. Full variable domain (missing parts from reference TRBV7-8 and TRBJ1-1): GAGVSQSPRYKVAKRGQDVALRCDPISGHVSLFWYQQALGQGPEFLTYFQNEAQLDKSGLPSDRFFAERPEGSVSTLKIQRTQQEDSAVYLCASTAQGTGLNTEAFFGQGTRLTVV.

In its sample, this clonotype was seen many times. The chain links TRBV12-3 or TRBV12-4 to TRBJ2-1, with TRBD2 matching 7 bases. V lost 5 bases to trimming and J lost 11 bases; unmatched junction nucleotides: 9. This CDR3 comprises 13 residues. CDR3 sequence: CASSDGLVQKQFF. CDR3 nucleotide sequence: TGTGCCAGCAGTGACGGACTAGTCCAGAAGCAGTTCTTC.

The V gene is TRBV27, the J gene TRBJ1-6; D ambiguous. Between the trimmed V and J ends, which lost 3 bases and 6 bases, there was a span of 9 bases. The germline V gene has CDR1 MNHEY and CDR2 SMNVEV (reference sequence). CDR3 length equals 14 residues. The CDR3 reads CASSFAGLNSPLHF. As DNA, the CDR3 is TGTGCCAGCAGTTTCGCGGGTCTTAATTCACCCCTCCACTTT.

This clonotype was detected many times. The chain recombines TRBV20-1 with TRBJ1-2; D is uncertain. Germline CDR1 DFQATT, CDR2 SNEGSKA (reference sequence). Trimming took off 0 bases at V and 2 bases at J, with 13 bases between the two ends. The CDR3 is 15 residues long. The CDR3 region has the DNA TGCAGTGCTAGAGATCTCCGGACCAAGAACTATGGCTACACCTTC. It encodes CSARDLRTKNYGYTF.

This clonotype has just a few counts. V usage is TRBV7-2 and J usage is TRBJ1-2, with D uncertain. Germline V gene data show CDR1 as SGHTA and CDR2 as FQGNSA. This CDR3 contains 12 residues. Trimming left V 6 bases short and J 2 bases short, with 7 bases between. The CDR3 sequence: CASSKVNYGYTF. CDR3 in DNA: TGTGCCAGCAGTAAAGTGAACTATGGCTACACCTTC. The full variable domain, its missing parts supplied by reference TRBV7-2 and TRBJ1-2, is GAGVSQSPSNKVTEKGKDVELRCDPISGHTALYWYRQSLGQGLEFLIYFQGNSAPDKSGLPSDRFSAERTGGSVSTLTIQRTQQEDSAVYLCASSKVNYGYTFGSGTRLTVV.

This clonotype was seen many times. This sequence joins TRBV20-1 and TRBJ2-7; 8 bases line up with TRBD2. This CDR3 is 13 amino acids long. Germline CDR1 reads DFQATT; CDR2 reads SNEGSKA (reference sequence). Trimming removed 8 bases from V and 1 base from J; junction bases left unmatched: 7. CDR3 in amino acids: CSIGTGGSYEQYF. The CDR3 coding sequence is TGCAGTATTGGGACGGGGGGGTCCTACGAGCAGTACTTC.

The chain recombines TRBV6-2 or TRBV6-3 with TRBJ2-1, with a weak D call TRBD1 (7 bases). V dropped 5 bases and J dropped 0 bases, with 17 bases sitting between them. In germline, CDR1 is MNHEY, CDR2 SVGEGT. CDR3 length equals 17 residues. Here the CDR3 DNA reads TGTGCCAGCAGTCGACAGGGAGGTAGGAGCTCCTACAATGAGCAGTTCTTC. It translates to CASSRQGGRSSYNEQFF.

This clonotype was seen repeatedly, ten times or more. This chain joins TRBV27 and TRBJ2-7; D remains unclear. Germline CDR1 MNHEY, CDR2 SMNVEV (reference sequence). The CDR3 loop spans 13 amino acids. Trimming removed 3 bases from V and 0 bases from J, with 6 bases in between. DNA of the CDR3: TGTGCCAGCAGTTTTGACGACTCCTACGAGCAGTACTTC. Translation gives CASSFDDSYEQYF.

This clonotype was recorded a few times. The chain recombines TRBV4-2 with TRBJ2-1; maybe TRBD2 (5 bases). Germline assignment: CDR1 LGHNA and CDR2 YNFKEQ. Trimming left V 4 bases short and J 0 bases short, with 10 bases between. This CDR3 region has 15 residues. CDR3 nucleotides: TGTGCCAGCAGCCCCAGAGCGGACTCCTACAATGAGCAGTTCTTC. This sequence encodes CASSPRADSYNEQFF.

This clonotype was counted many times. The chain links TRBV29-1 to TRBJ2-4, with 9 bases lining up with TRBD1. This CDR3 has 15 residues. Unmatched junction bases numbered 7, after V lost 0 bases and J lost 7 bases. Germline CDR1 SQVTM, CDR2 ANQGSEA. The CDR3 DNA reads TGCAGCGTTGAAGACCCCGGACAGGGGTGGAACATTCAGTACTTC. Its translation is CSVEDPGQGWNIQYF. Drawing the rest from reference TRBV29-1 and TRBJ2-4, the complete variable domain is SAVISQKPSRDICQRGTSLTIQCQVDSQVTMMFWYRQQPGQSLTLIATANQGSEATYESGFVIDKFPISRPNLTFSTLTVSNMSPEDSSIYLCSVEDPGQGWNIQYFGAGTRLSVL.

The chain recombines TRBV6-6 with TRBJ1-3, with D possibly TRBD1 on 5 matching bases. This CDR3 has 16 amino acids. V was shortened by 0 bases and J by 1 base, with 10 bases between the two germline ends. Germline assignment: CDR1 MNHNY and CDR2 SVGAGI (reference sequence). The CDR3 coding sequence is TGTGCCAGCAGTTACTCGAATTGGGGGTCTGGAAACACCATATATTTT. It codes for CASSYSNWGSGNTIYF.

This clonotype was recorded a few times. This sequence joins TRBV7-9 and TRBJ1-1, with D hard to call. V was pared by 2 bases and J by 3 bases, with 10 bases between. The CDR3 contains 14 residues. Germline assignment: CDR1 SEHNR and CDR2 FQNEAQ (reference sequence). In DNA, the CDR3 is TGTGCCAGCAGCTTAAGTCAGGTGTACACTGAAGCTTTCTTT. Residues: CASSLSQVYTEAFF.

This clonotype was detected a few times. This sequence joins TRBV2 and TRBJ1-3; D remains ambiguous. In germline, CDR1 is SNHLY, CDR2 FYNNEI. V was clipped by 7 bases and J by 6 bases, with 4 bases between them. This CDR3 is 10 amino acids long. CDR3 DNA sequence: TGTGCCAGCAAGGAAAACACCATATATTTT. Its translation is CASKENTIYF.

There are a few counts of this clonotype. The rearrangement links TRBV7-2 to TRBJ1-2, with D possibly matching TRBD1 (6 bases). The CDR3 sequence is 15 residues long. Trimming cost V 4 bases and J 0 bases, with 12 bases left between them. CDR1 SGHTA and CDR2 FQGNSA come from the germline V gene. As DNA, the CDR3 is TGTGCCAGCAGCTCATACAGGGCCACTAACTATGGCTACACCTTC. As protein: CASSSYRATNYGYTF.

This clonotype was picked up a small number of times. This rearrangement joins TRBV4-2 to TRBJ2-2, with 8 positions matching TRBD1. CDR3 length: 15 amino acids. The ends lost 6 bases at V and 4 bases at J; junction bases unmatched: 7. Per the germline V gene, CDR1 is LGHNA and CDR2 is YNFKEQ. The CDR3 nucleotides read TGTGCCAGCAGTCCGGACAGGGCCTTCACCGGGGAGCTGTTTTTT. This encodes CASSPDRAFTGELFF.

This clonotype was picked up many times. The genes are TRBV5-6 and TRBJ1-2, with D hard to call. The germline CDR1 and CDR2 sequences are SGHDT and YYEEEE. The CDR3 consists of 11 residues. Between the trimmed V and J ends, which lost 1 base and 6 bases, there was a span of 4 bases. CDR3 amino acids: CASSLSHGYTF. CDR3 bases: TGTGCCAGCAGCTTGAGTCATGGCTACACCTTC. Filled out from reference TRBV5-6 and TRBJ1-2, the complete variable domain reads DAGVTQSPTHLIKTRGQQVTLRCSPKSGHDTVSWYQQALGQGPQFIFQYYEEEERQRGNFPDRFSGHQFPNYSSELNVNALLLGDSALYLCASSLSHGYTFGSGTRLTVV.

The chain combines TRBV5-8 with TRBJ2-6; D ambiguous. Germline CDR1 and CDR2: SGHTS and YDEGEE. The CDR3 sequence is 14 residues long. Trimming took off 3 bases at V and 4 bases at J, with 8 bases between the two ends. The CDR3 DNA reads TGTGCCAGCAGCTGGGGTCCCGGGGCCAACGTCCTGACTTTC. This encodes CASSWGPGANVLTF.